This is a list of T cell receptor beta chains from one sample in a study of T-cell reconstitution after alpha-beta-depleted transplantation in children. Using its own MiXCR run on the PCR reads, TCRdb lists one record per CDR3 protein. The sample carries 180,000 or so distinct CDR3 sequences, 5.5% to 7% recorded once. The sample here was PBMCs, taken before TCRalphabeta/CD19-depleted stem cell transplant. The source of these receptors is a girl under three years old with combined immunodeficiency, due to receive a stem cell transplant. Both conserved end residues are part of each CDR3. D genes are given only for firm matches. Clone size is shown for a subset of rows, as once, few, many or a class of expanded clone.

V gene	D gene	J gene	clone size	CDR3 DNA	CDR3 protein
TRBV20-1	TRBD1	TRBJ1-4	many	TGCAGTGCTATTAGGCTAACAGGGGGCGCAACTAATGAAAAACTGTTTTTT	CSAIRLTGGATNEKLFF
TRBV7-3	.	TRBJ2-5	few	TGTGCCAGCAGCTTAAACTCCGCTGAGGGAGGCGAGACCCAGTACTTC	CASSLNSAEGGETQYF
TRBV12-3/TRBV12-4	.	TRBJ1-2	many	TGTGCCAGCAGTTTTCAGCTAAACTATGGCTACACCTTC	CASSFQLNYGYTF
TRBV27	TRBD2	TRBJ2-3	many	TGTGCCAGCAGTCCCCTAGCGGGACTGAGCACAGATACGCAGTATTTT	CASSPLAGLSTDTQYF
TRBV4-1	.	TRBJ2-1	.	TGCGCCAGCAGCCATTTCGGGTATGAGCAGTTCTTC	CASSHFGYEQFF
TRBV11-2	TRBD2	TRBJ2-2	many	TGTGCCAGCAGCCTTAGATTGGGACTAGCGAACACCGGGGAGCTGTTTTTT	CASSLRLGLANTGELFF
TRBV20-1	TRBD1	TRBJ1-2	many	TGCAGTGTCCCAGACAGGGCGGACTATGGCTACACCTTC	CSVPDRADYGYTF
TRBV12-3/TRBV12-4	.	TRBJ2-5	many	TGTGCCAGCACCAAAGATCCCTGGGGGGAGACCCAGTACTTC	CASTKDPWGETQYF
TRBV7-2	.	TRBJ1-3	many	TGTGCCAGCAGCCGTAGGGGAGATGGAAACACCATATATTTT	CASSRRGDGNTIYF
TRBV7-3	TRBD2	TRBJ2-1	many	TGTGCCAGCAGCTTCAGCGGGGGTGACAATGAGCAGTTCTTC	CASSFSGGDNEQFF
TRBV6-5	.	TRBJ2-7	once	TGTGCCAGCAGTTACCATGGACCATACGAGCAGTACTTC	CASSYHGPYEQYF
TRBV12-3/TRBV12-4	TRBD2	TRBJ2-5	many	TGTGCCAGCAGTTTCGTCTACCCCAACCTGGCGGGAGGGCCGGGAGAGACCCAGTACTTC	CASSFVYPNLAGGPGETQYF
TRBV30	TRBD1	TRBJ2-7	few	TGTGCCTGGAGACACAGGGGGAACTACGAGCAGTACTTC	CAWRHRGNYEQYF
TRBV10-3	TRBD2	TRBJ2-1	many	TGTGCCATCAGTGAACTAGCGGGATTTGGGGACAATGAGCAGTTCTTC	CAISELAGFGDNEQFF
TRBV4-1	TRBD1	TRBJ2-5	many	TGCGCCAGCAGCCCAATCACAGGGGAAGTGGAGGAGACCCAGTACTTC	CASSPITGEVEETQYF
TRBV29-1	.	TRBJ2-7	many	TGCAGCGTTCTGGGTGGAGAACTAAGCAGGGACACGCAGGAGCAGTACTTC	CSVLGGELSRDTQEQYF
TRBV29-1	TRBD2	TRBJ2-7	many	TGCAGCGTTGGCCCTAGCGGGATACGGTACGAGCAGTACTTC	CSVGPSGIRYEQYF
TRBV3-1	.	TRBJ2-5	many	TGTGCCAGCAGCCAGGAATTAGAAACCCAGTACTTC	CASSQELETQYF
TRBV4-3	.	TRBJ2-7	.	TGCGCCAGCAGCCAAGCATGGGGCTCTTACGAGCAGTACTTC	CASSQAWGSYEQYF
TRBV30	.	TRBJ2-7	.	TGTGCCTGCCTAGGGTCAGGGTCCTACGAGCAGTACTTC	CACLGSGSYEQYF
TRBV12-3/TRBV12-4	TRBD1	TRBJ2-1	many	TGTGCCAGCAGTGTGACAGGGGTAAATGAGCAGTTCTTC	CASSVTGVNEQFF
TRBV28	TRBD2	TRBJ2-3	many	TGTGCCAGCAGTTTCATAGCGGGAGTAGTAATAGATACGCAGTATTTT	CASSFIAGVVIDTQYF
TRBV7-8	.	TRBJ2-1	.	TGTGCCAGCAGCCACGCGTACTCCCCGGGCAATGAGCAGTTCTTC	CASSHAYSPGNEQFF
TRBV5-1	TRBD2	TRBJ2-2	many	TGCGCCAGCAGCTCGGGACTAGCGGGAGGGCACACCGGGGAGCTGTTTTTT	CASSSGLAGGHTGELFF
TRBV4-1	TRBD2	TRBJ2-5	many	TGCGCCAGCAGCCTGAACGAGCGGGGAGAGACCCAGTACTTC	CASSLNERGETQYF
TRBV7-9	TRBD2	TRBJ2-1	many	TGTGCCAGCAGCCCTATGAGGCTAGCGGGGGGTAACAATGAGCAGTTCTTC	CASSPMRLAGGNNEQFF
TRBV2	TRBD1	TRBJ2-5	.	TGTGCCAGCTCGGGACAGGGGCCGCAAGAGACCCAGTACTTC	CASSGQGPQETQYF
TRBV2	TRBD1	TRBJ2-5	.	TGTGCCAGCAGCCTCCGGGTCCGAGGACAGGTTGACGAGACCCAGTACTTC	CASSLRVRGQVDETQYF
TRBV7-8	TRBD2	TRBJ2-3	.	TGTGCCAGCAGCATAGGGGGACTAGGAAGGGGAGGGGACCCAGATACGCAGTATTTT	CASSIGGLGRGGDPDTQYF
TRBV29-1	.	TRBJ2-7	.	TGCAGCGTTGCCCCTTCTGGGCGAGGGCCCTACGAGCAGTACTTC	CSVAPSGRGPYEQYF
TRBV20-1	.	TRBJ2-4	many	TGCAGTGCTAGAACTCAACCTAGGTTGGACAAAAACATTCAGTACTTC	CSARTQPRLDKNIQYF
TRBV5-1	TRBD2	TRBJ2-7	few	TGCGCCAGCAGCCCCCGGTCCCGGGAGGGCGGGGACGAGCAGTACTTC	CASSPRSREGGDEQYF
TRBV12-3/TRBV12-4	.	TRBJ1-5	many	TGTGCCAGCAGTATGACAGGTTTGGGGTATTCGCCCCAGCATTTT	CASSMTGLGYSPQHF
TRBV20-1	.	TRBJ2-1	.	TGCAGTGCTAGACTCGGGATCTTCGGGCGACGCGGATTAGCCAATGAGCAGTTCTTC	CSARLGIFGRRGLANEQFF
TRBV28	.	TRBJ2-7	many	TGTGCCAGCAGCCCGTACACGGGGGCCTACGAGCAGTACTTC	CASSPYTGAYEQYF
TRBV18	.	TRBJ1-1	many	TGTGCCAGCTCACCACGTACCAGGGAAGGAACTGAAGCTTTCTTT	CASSPRTREGTEAFF
TRBV11-2	TRBD2	TRBJ2-1	many	TGTGCCAGCAGCTTAGATCTGGCGGGAGATAGCGAGCAGTTCTTC	CASSLDLAGDSEQFF
TRBV14	.	TRBJ2-7	many	TGTGCCAGCAGCCAGGGCAGTACGCTTGCCGAGCAGTACTTC	CASSQGSTLAEQYF
TRBV7-2	TRBD2	TRBJ2-3	many	TGTGCCAGCAGCTTAGCTTTGGCACAAGGGCGGGGGGCCCCTAGCACAGATACGCAGTATTTT	CASSLALAQGRGAPSTDTQYF
TRBV5-4	.	TRBJ1-2	many	TGTGCCAGCAGCGGAAGGACCAGCTATGGCTACACCTTC	CASSGRTSYGYTF
TRBV7-2	.	TRBJ2-1	many	TGTGCCAGCAGCGTGGACCGGGGGCCATACTCCTACAATGAGCAGTTCTTC	CASSVDRGPYSYNEQFF
TRBV5-1	.	TRBJ2-4	many	TGCGCCAGGTGCAGGGAGGGGGAAAACATTCAGTACTTC	CARCREGENIQYF
TRBV5-1	.	TRBJ1-1	many	TGCGCCAGCAGCTTGGTAACTTTTTGGGGGCTCGGTGAAGCTTTCTTT	CASSLVTFWGLGEAFF
TRBV20-1	.	TRBJ1-5	many	TGCAGTGCTAAGGGAGCTAGGGGGCAGCCCCAGCATTTT	CSAKGARGQPQHF
TRBV12-3/TRBV12-4	TRBD2	TRBJ2-3	.	TGTGCCAGCAGCGACACTAGCGGCACAGATACGCAGTATTTT	CASSDTSGTDTQYF
TRBV2	.	TRBJ2-4	few	TGTGCCAGCAGTGAAGCGTGGGTCGGGGGGCCCATTCAGTACTTC	CASSEAWVGGPIQYF
TRBV7-2	.	TRBJ2-6	.	TGTGCCAGCAGCTTAGGATGGGGGTACGGGGCCAACGTCCTGACTTTC	CASSLGWGYGANVLTF
TRBV6-2/TRBV6-3	TRBD1	TRBJ2-3	many	TGTGCCAGCAGTTACTTCATCAGGGGGCAACGGAATACGCAGTATTTT	CASSYFIRGQRNTQYF
TRBV6-2/TRBV6-3	.	TRBJ1-1	many	TGTGCCAGCACCGGATACTTTATCGTACACGCGAACACTGAAGCTTTCTTT	CASTGYFIVHANTEAFF
TRBV5-1	TRBD1	TRBJ1-6	many	TGCGCCAGCAGCTTGGAAGGGGGCTCACCCCTCCACTTT	CASSLEGGSPLHF
TRBV20-1	.	TRBJ2-2	many	TGCAGTGCTAGGGGTAGCGGAGCGAACACCGGGGAGCTGTTTTTT	CSARGSGANTGELFF
TRBV19	.	TRBJ2-7	.	TGTGCCAGTAGTATAGCGGCCATTGGTTCCTACGAGCAGTACTTC	CASSIAAIGSYEQYF
TRBV14	TRBD2	TRBJ2-1	many	TGTGCCAGCAGGGCGCGGGGGGCTTCATACAATGAGCAGTTCTTC	CASRARGASYNEQFF
TRBV15	.	TRBJ2-3	many	TGTGCCACCAGCCGACAGCTTGCGGATACGCAGTATTTT	CATSRQLADTQYF
TRBV19	.	TRBJ1-1	many	TGTGCCAGTAGTAAACTGGACAGCACTGAAGCTTTCTTT	CASSKLDSTEAFF
TRBV3-1	.	TRBJ2-1	many	TGTGCCAGCAGCCAAGGCACTGGAAGGAATGAGCAGTTCTTC	CASSQGTGRNEQFF
TRBV10-3	TRBD1	TRBJ2-3	.	TGTGCCATCAGTGCGACAGGGGTTGGGGTAACAGATACGCAGTATTTT	CAISATGVGVTDTQYF